One TCR beta chain is described in this entry. The antigen remains unidentified. The source of the sample is a study of cytomegalovirus exposure and HLA in healthy donors. Whole-study results and caveats: Most of the CMV-associated TCR beta chains (in a later analysis) appeared to be HLA-restricted. Per a later analysis, HLA-associated TCR beta chains showed more clonal expansion than other, equally common TCR beta chains.

Use of 60 Vbeta and 13 Jbeta primers characterized the PCR. In the source study's methods: In a later analysis, of roughly 73 million unique beta chains, roughly 10 million appeared in at least two donors. Data came from immunoSEQ multiplex PCR; TCRdb stores just in-frame clones and leaves some out. The V and J calls and clone size come from that table; D and trimming were worked out from the DNA. Altogether around 90,000 clones are present, around four fifths being singletons, with the ten largest covering 2.7%. The sample was PBMCs. The source is a young man in good health and CMV-seronegative.

The CDR3 reads CASSYLASYGYTF. DNA of the CDR3: TGTGCCAGCAGTTACTTGGCAAGCTATGGCTACACCTTC. The chain links TRBV6-5 to TRBJ1-2, with D hard to call. CDR3 size: 13 residues. Germline V CDR1 and CDR2: MNHEY, SVGAGI. V lost 1 base and J lost 4, with 7 bases in between.